Reported below is one T cell receptor beta chain. What it binds is not known. PCR primers comprised 60 Vbeta and 13 Jbeta primers. In the authors' workflow: In a later analysis, around 87 million unique TCR beta chains included roughly 11 million shared by two or more donors. The repertoire was sequenced with immunoSEQ multiplex PCR; TCRdb's copy has only in-frame clones and lacks some. V and J calls and clone size are as listed in that table; D and trimming were resolved from the DNA. The table includes some 65,000 clones, 65% to 75% detected once. This sample was taken from a study of cytomegalovirus exposure and HLA in healthy donors. Germline V CDR1 and CDR2: MGHRA, YSYEKL. The CDR3 has 16 residues. Trimming at V came to 3 bases and at J to 4 bases, leaving 7 bases not matched to a gene. Study-level results: Roughly 170 TCR beta chains were listed as cytomegalovirus-associated. Diagnosis of cytomegalovirus status made by the classifier reportedly showed high specificity and sensitivity. Within a later analysis, the majority of CMV-associated TCR beta chains appeared HLA-restricted.

Sequenced input: PBMCs. The TCR originated in a man aged 50 to 60 in good health and CMV-seropositive. The chain joins TRBV4-1 to TRBJ2-1, with TRBD2 identical over 9 bases. CDR3 in DNA: TGCGCCAGCAGCCACCCTAGCGGGACCGCTTACAATGAGCAGTTCTTC. It translates to CASSHPSGTAYNEQFF.